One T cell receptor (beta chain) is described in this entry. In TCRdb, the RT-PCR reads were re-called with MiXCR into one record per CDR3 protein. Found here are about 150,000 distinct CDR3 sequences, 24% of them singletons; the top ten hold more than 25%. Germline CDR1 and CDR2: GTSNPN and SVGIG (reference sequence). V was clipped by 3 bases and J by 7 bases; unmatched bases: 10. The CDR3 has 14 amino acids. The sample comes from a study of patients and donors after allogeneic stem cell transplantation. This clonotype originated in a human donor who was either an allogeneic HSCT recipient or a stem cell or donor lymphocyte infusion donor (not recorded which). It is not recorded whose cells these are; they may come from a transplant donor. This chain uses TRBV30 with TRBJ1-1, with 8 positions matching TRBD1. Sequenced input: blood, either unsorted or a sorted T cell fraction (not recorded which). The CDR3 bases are TGTGCCTGGAGCTGGCAGGGGGCGCTAGGTGAAGCTTTCTTT. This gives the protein CAWSWQGALGEAFF.